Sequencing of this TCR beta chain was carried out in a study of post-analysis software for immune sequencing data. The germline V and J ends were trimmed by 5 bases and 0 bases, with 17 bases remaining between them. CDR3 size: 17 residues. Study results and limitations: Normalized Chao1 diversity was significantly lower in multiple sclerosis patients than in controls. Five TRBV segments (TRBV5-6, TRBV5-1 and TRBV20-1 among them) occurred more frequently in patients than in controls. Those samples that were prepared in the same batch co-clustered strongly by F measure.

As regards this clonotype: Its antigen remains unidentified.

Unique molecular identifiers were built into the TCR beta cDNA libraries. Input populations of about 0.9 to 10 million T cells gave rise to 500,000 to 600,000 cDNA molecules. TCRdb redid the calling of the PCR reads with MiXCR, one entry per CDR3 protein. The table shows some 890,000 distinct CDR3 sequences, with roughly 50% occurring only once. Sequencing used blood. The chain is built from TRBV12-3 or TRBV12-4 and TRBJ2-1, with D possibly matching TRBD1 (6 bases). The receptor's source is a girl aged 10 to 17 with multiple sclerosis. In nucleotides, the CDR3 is TGTGCCAGCAGTGCATTGGACAGCCCTGTCTCCTACAATGAGCAGTTCTTC. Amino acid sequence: CASSALDSPVSYNEQFF.